Listed below are T cell receptor beta chains from one sample, sequenced in a study of shared clonotypes between healthy human individuals. TCRdb keeps only in-frame clones here, not all; method: immunoSEQ multiplex PCR. The data contain fewer than 2.5 million clones, 93% of them singletons. Sequences were obtained from naive CD4+ T cells from PBMCs. The receptors originated from a man aged 18 to 29 in good health. Some clones in this sample may be carry-over from other donors' samples. CDR3s include the opening cysteine and the closing phenylalanine or tryptophan. A D gene is named only where the DNA matches it firmly. Some rows have no size entry. The others give once, few or many, or a class for an expanded clone.

clone size	D gene	V gene	J gene	CDR3 protein	CDR3 DNA
NA	NA	TRBV7-7	TRBJ2-1	CASSPRLGGKIDYNEQFF	TGTGCCAGCAGCCCCCGGTTGGGGGGTAAAATTGACTACAATGAGCAGTTCTTC
NA	TRBD1	TRBV19	TRBJ2-2	CATPKDRAGNTGELFF	TGTGCCACCCCGAAGGACAGGGCCGGGAACACCGGGGAGCTGTTTTTT
NA	TRBD2	TRBV20-1	TRBJ2-1	CSRDYYNEQFF	TGCAGTAGGGACTACTACAATGAGCAGTTCTTC
NA	NA	TRBV10-3	TRBJ1-1	CAISDREAQANTEAFF	TGTGCCATCAGTGATAGAGAAGCACAGGCGAACACTGAAGCTTTCTTT
NA	NA	TRBV5-6	TRBJ1-2	CASSLRDYGYTF	TGTGCCAGCAGCCTTAGGGACTATGGCTACACCTTC
NA	NA	TRBV9	TRBJ2-1	CASSAVLSGEQFF	TGTGCCAGCAGCGCCGTCCTCTCGGGTGAGCAGTTCTTC
NA	NA	TRBV7-9	TRBJ2-2	CASSSLLSGRWTGELFF	TGTGCCAGCAGCTCCCTACTTTCAGGGAGGTGGACCGGGGAGCTGTTTTTT
many	TRBD1	TRBV9	TRBJ1-2	CASSAETGNYGYTF	TGTGCCAGCAGCGCAGAGACAGGGAACTATGGCTACACCTTC
NA	TRBD2	TRBV5-1	TRBJ2-5	CASSSGTSGTETQYF	TGCGCCAGCAGCTCCGGGACTAGCGGGACGGAGACCCAGTACTTC
once	TRBD2	TRBV28	TRBJ2-1	CASSLGTSGTHNEQFF	TGTGCCAGCAGTTTAGGGACTAGCGGGACCCACAATGAGCAGTTCTTC
NA	TRBD1	TRBV4-3	TRBJ2-5	CASSQARQGTGTQYF	TGCGCCAGCAGCCAAGCGAGACAGGGGACGGGGACCCAGTACTTC
NA	TRBD1	TRBV19	TRBJ2-7	CASSIMRTGEAEQYF	TGTGCCAGTAGTATCATGAGGACAGGGGAGGCCGAGCAGTACTTC
NA	TRBD2	TRBV4-3	TRBJ2-1	CASSQDPTSGTRNEQFF	TGCGCCAGCAGCCAAGATCCGACTAGCGGGACCCGCAATGAGCAGTTCTTC
NA	NA	TRBV11-2	TRBJ2-7	CASSLVAGSRYEQYF	TGTGCCAGCAGCTTAGTGGCCGGGTCCAGATACGAGCAGTACTTC
NA	TRBD1	TRBV5-1	TRBJ2-7	CASSAGQDYEQYF	TGCGCCAGCAGCGCTGGACAGGACTACGAGCAGTACTTC
NA	TRBD1	TRBV5-1	TRBJ1-1	CASSGSGGINTEAFF	TGCGCCAGCAGCGGCTCAGGGGGGATTAACACTGAAGCTTTCTTT
NA	NA	TRBV5-1	TRBJ1-4	CASSLEGSSNEKLFF	TGCGCCAGCAGCTTGGAGGGTAGCTCTAATGAAAAACTGTTTTTT
NA	NA	TRBV7-2	TRBJ1-2	CASSEGRGLNGYTF	TGTGCCAGCAGCGAAGGTCGAGGGTTGAATGGCTACACCTTC
NA	NA	TRBV10-3	TRBJ2-4	CAISETSLAKNIQYF	TGTGCCATCAGTGAAACTAGCCTAGCCAAAAACATTCAGTACTTC
NA	TRBD1	TRBV11-2	TRBJ2-3	CASSETTGADTQYF	TGTGCCAGCAGCGAGACCACAGGGGCAGATACGCAGTATTTT
NA	TRBD2	TRBV27	TRBJ2-7	CASSLAGRAPEQYF	TGTGCCAGCAGTTTGGCCGGGAGGGCCCCCGAGCAGTACTTC
NA	TRBD2	TRBV28	TRBJ2-3	CASSKLISSGGTDTQYF	TGTGCCAGCAGCAAACTTATCTCTAGCGGAGGCACAGATACGCAGTATTTT
NA	NA	TRBV6-5	TRBJ2-1	CASSVGVVGGNEQFF	TGTGCCAGCAGCGTAGGGGTGGTGGGGGGTAATGAGCAGTTCTTC
NA	NA	TRBV28	TRBJ1-1	CASRARWQSNTEAFF	TGTGCCAGCAGAGCCAGGTGGCAAAGCAACACTGAAGCTTTCTTT
NA	NA	TRBV27	TRBJ2-7	CASRSRPPGPYEQYF	TGTGCCAGCAGGTCCCGACCGCCGGGTCCCTACGAGCAGTACTTC
NA	TRBD1	TRBV7-8	TRBJ1-1	CASSRGHDEAFF	TGTGCCAGCAGCAGGGGGCATGATGAAGCTTTCTTT
once	NA	TRBV18	TRBJ2-7	CASSRILPHEQYF	TGTGCCAGCTCCCGGATTTTACCCCACGAGCAGTACTTC
NA	TRBD1	TRBV28	TRBJ1-2	CASSLLPGQGVYGYTF	TGTGCCAGCAGCCTACTTCCGGGACAGGGGGTCTATGGCTACACCTTC
NA	TRBD1	TRBV10-3	TRBJ2-7	CAISGQGGYEQYF	TGTGCCATCAGTGGACAGGGCGGCTACGAGCAGTACTTC
once	TRBD1	TRBV19	TRBJ2-5	CASSTHARDSPQRYF	TGTGCCAGTAGTACCCATGCCCGGGACAGTCCGCAACGTTACTTC
NA	NA	TRBV25-1	TRBJ1-2	CASSPDGGNGYTF	TGTGCCAGCAGCCCCGACGGGGGGAATGGCTACACCTTC
NA	TRBD1	TRBV6-1	TRBJ2-1	CASSRQGASYNEQFF	TGTGCCAGCAGTCGACAGGGGGCTTCCTACAATGAGCAGTTCTTC
NA	TRBD2	TRBV7-8	TRBJ2-3	CASSLERLAGYTDTQYF	TGTGCCAGCAGCTTAGAACGGCTAGCGGGATACACAGATACGCAGTATTTT
NA	NA	TRBV9	TRBJ2-1	CASSVATFGGGSLLYNEQFF	TGTGCCAGCAGCGTAGCTACGTTCGGTGGGGGGTCTCTCCTCTACAATGAGCAGTTCTTC
NA	NA	TRBV5-1	TRBJ2-7	CASSLENRGEQYF	TGCGCCAGCAGCTTGGAGAACCGGGGCGAGCAGTACTTC
NA	NA	TRBV5-1	TRBJ2-2	CASSLYPNTGELFF	TGCGCCAGCAGCTTGTATCCGAACACCGGGGAGCTGTTTTTT